This T cell receptor (beta chain) appears in the sequencing data of a study of shared clonotypes between healthy human individuals. Background on the study: Donors consisted of two women and a few men between 18 and 49.

Regarding the study as a whole: An anticipated effect of sequencing depth on clonotype sharing among donors was recognized. Some clonotypes were shared by all four sorted-subset donors, while others were not shared. The non-shared ones had lower generation probabilities than the shared ones.

This clone was seen a few times. Its antigen is not identified. Original processing notes: Filtering differed for immunoSEQ, which gave only junction sequences without quality scores. TCRdb's table, derived via immunoSEQ multiplex PCR, lists solely in-frame clones and lacks some. The V and J calls and clone size are taken from that table; D and trimming were inferred from the DNA. Among roughly 2.1 million clones listed, around 93% were seen once. Naive CD8 cells lacked CD45RO, underwent positive selection for CCR7 and left out terminally differentiated effector memory CD45RA+ cells. Trimming took off 6 bases at V and 4 bases at J, with 18 bases between the two ends. Germline assignment: CDR1 MDHEN and CDR2 SYDVKM. The CDR3 covers 15 residues.

The chain links TRBV28 to TRBJ1-1, with D tentatively TRBD1 (6 bases). This clonotype originated in a man aged 18 to 29 in good health. Some clones in this sample may be carry-over from other donors' samples. Sequenced sample: naive CD8+ T cells from PBMCs. The CDR3 nucleotides read TGTGCCAGCAGGCCTTGGGGGCAGCACTTCACTGAAGCTTTCTTT. Its protein product is CASRPWGQHFTEAFF.